The 13 T cell receptor beta chains given below trace back to one sample, sequenced in a study of T cells in Graves' hyperthyroidism and ophthalmopathy. The investigators amplified TCR beta CDR3 regions from RNA transcripts. A first-round RT-PCR of the TCR CDR3 used the HTBI primer set. One entry per CDR3 protein, called by TCRdb with MiXCR from the multiplex PCR reads. The table lists some 460,000 distinct CDR3 sequences, around 14% of them singletons. The sample taken for sequencing was blood. The receptors come from a woman between 18 and 30 years old with Graves' hyperthyroidism.

This clonotype was observed many times. The rearrangement uses TRBV3-1 and TRBJ2-1; D unresolved. Trimming stripped 5 bases from V and 7 bases from J, with 9 bases between. Per germline, CDR1 LGHDT and CDR2 YNNKEL (reference sequence). The CDR3 runs 12 residues. As DNA, the CDR3 is TGTGCCAGCAGCAACCAATTTAATGAGCAGTTCTTC. Its translation is CASSNQFNEQFF.

This clonotype was counted at least ten times. The CDR3 DNA reads TGTGCCAGCAGTTTTCTACTGGGCCAAGAGACCCAGTACTTC. Amino acid sequence: CASSFLLGQETQYF. The chain recombines TRBV12-3 or TRBV12-4 with TRBJ2-5; D is ambiguous. V was cut by 3 bases and J by 1 base, with 9 bases left in between. This CDR3 comprises 14 residues.

This clonotype was seen a handful of times. The gene calls are TRBV7-8 and TRBJ1-6; D not resolved. The CDR3 consists of 17 residues. Trimming pared 5 bases from V and 7 bases from J, leaving 21 bases between. Per germline, CDR1 SGHVS and CDR2 FQNEAQ. As DNA, the CDR3 is TGTGCCAGCAGCCCGTTTCCAGTGGGCCAGTTCAATTCACCCCTCCACTTT. This sequence encodes CASSPFPVGQFNSPLHF.

This chain joins TRBV11-1 and TRBJ2-1, with D unresolved. The CDR3 is made up of 15 amino acids. Germline V lookup: CDR1 SGHAT, CDR2 FQDESV (reference sequence). The ends were cut back, 1 base at V and 6 bases at J, with 13 bases in the middle. Here the CDR3 DNA reads TGTGCCAGCAGCTTAGTGGTTGTACCTGCCAATGAGCAGTTCTTC. This encodes CASSLVVVPANEQFF. The full variable domain, rest sourced from reference TRBV11-1 and TRBJ2-1, is EAEVAQSPRYKITEKSQAVAFWCDPISGHATLYWYRQILGQGPELLVQFQDESVVDDSQLPKDRFSAERLKGVDSTLKIQPAELGDSAMYLCASSLVVVPANEQFFGPGTRLTVL.

About this clonotype: A much larger clone differs by one base, so this may be a read error. In DNA form, the CDR3 reads TGTACTAGTGGTTTACAGGGGGCCCACAATGAGCAGTTCTTC. The encoded protein is CTSGLQGAHNEQFF. The rearrangement uses TRBV12-5 and TRBJ2-1, with 9 bases that match TRBD1. The CDR3 spans 14 residues. Germline V gene lookup returns CDR1 LGHNT and CDR2 FRNRAP.

This clonotype has at least ten counts. The chain is built from TRBV12-3 or TRBV12-4 and TRBJ1-1; D not certain. V was trimmed by 3 bases and J by 0 bases, leaving 8 bases between them. The CDR3 length is 14 residues. CDR3 in amino acids: CASSFSTVNTEAFF. CDR3 in DNA: TGTGCCAGCAGTTTCTCGACGGTGAACACTGAAGCTTTCTTT.

This clonotype was observed many times. The genes are TRBV18 and TRBJ1-4, with D hard to call. With 2 bases removed from V and 0 bases from J, the gap between germline ends came to 4 bases. The germline V gene encodes CDR1 KGHSH and CDR2 LQKENI. The CDR3 has 14 amino acids. This CDR3 is CASSPEATNEKLFF. The CDR3, as DNA: TGTGCCAGCTCACCAGAAGCAACTAATGAAAAACTGTTTTTT.

The chain combines TRBV2 with TRBJ2-7, with D perhaps TRBD1 (6 bases). Trimming pared 4 bases from V and 5 bases from J, leaving 12 bases between. The V gene's germline CDR1 is SNHLY and CDR2 FYNNEI. The CDR3 loop spans 13 amino acids. CDR3 protein: CASSGGRAHEQYF. The CDR3 DNA sequence: TGTGCCAGCAGTGGGGGGCGCGCCCACGAGCAGTACTTC.

At least ten counts were recorded for this clonotype. Here the CDR3 reads CASSSESANQPQHF. The CDR3 DNA sequence: TGTGCCAGCTCATCCGAGTCGGCAAATCAGCCCCAGCATTTT. The V call is TRBV18, the J call TRBJ1-5, with no clear D. The CDR3 extends over 14 amino acids. Looked up from germline, CDR1 is KGHSH and CDR2 is LQKENI. V was trimmed by 5 bases and J by 4 bases, leaving 12 bases between them.

This clonotype showed up many times. The genes are TRBV6-5 and TRBJ1-2, with a possible D match to TRBD1 (5 bases). This CDR3 has 14 amino acids. V was clipped by 2 bases and J by 4 bases, with 11 bases between them. Germline values: CDR1 MNHEY, CDR2 SVGAGI. CDR3 region: CASSYSREGYGYTF. DNA of the CDR3: TGTGCCAGCAGTTACAGCAGGGAGGGCTATGGCTACACCTTC.

This clonotype was picked up many times. The V call is TRBV27, the J call TRBJ2-7, with D possibly TRBD1 on 8 matching bases. CDR1 and CDR2 (germline): MNHEY, SMNVEV (reference sequence). CDR3 length equals 15 residues. V was shortened by 6 bases and J by 3 bases, with 18 bases between the two germline ends. Here the CDR3 DNA reads TGTGCCAGCAGCCCGGGAGGACAGGGTGGCTACGAGCAGTACTTC. Translating gives CASSPGGQGGYEQYF.

This clonotype occurred many times. This chain links TRBV12-3 or TRBV12-4 with TRBJ1-1; D is perhaps TRBD1 (5 bases). V was pared by 5 bases and J by 1 base, with 14 bases between. The CDR3 spans 15 residues. The CDR3 region has the DNA TGTGCCAGCAGTCTAACCGGGACTCAGAACACTGAAGCTTTCTTT. This codes for CASSLTGTQNTEAFF.

This clonotype came up a few times. The rearrangement uses TRBV28 and TRBJ1-2; D gene uncertain. The CDR3 runs to 11 residues. Trimming removed 8 bases from V and 2 bases from J, with 6 bases in between. Germline-derived CDR1 and CDR2 are MDHEN and SYDVKM. The DNA for the CDR3 is TGTGCCAGCCATCGAAACTATGGCTACACCTTC. It is translated as CASHRNYGYTF.